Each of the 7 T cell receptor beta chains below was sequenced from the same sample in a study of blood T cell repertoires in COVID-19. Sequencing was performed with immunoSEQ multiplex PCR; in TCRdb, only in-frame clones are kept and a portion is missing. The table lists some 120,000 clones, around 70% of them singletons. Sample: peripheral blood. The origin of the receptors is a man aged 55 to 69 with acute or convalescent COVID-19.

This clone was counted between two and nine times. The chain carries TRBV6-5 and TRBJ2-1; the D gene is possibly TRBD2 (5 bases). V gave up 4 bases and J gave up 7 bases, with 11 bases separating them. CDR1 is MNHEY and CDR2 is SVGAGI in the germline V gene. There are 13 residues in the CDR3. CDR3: CASSSPLANEQFF. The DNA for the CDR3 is TGTGCCAGCAGTTCCCCTCTAGCTAATGAGCAGTTCTTC.

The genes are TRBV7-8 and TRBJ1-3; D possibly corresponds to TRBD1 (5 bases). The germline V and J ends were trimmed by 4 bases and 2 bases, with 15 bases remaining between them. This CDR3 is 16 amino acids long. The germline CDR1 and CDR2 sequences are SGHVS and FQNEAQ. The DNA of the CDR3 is TGTGCCAGCAGCTCCCCCCGGGGGAGTCCTGGAAACACCATATATTTT. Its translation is CASSSPRGSPGNTIYF.

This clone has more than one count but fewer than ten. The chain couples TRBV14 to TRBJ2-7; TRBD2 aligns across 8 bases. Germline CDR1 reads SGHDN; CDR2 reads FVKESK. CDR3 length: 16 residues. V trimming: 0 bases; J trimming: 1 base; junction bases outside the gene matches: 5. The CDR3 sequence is CASSQERSGRSYEQYF. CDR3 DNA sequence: TGTGCCAGCAGCCAAGAGAGGAGCGGGAGATCCTACGAGCAGTACTTC.

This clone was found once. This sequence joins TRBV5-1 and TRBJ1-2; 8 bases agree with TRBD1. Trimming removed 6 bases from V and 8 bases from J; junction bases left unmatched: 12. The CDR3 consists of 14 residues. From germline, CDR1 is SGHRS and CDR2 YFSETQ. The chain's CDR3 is CASTLNPGTGGYTF. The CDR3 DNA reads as TGCGCCAGCACCTTAAACCCTGGGACAGGCGGCTACACCTTC.

CDR3 nucleotides: TGTGCCAGCAGCTTAAACCCCGGGACAACGAACACCGGGGAGCTGTTTTTT. Its protein product is CASSLNPGTTNTGELFF. J is TRBJ2-2 and V is TRBV7-9, with D possibly TRBD1 on 6 matching bases. Germline loops: CDR1 SEHNR, CDR2 FQNEAQ (reference sequence). The CDR3 is 17 amino acids. The ends were cut back, 2 bases at V and 0 bases at J, with 13 bases in the middle.

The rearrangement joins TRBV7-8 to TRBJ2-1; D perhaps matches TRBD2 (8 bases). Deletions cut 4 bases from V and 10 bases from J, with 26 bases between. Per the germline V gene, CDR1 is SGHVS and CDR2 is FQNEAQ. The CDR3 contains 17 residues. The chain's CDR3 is CASSSRQGLTSVGEQFF. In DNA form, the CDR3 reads TGTGCCAGCAGCTCGAGACAGGGCCTGACTAGCGTAGGGGAGCAGTTCTTC. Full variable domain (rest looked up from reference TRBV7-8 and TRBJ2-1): GAGVSQSPRYKVAKRGQDVALRCDPISGHVSLFWYQQALGQGPEFLTYFQNEAQLDKSGLPSDRFFAERPEGSVSTLKIQRTQQEDSAVYLCASSSRQGLTSVGEQFFGPGTRLTVL.

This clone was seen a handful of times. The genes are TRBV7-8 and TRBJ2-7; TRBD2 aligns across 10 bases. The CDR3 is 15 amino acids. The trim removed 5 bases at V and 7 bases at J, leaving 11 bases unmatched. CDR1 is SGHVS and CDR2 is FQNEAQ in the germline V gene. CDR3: CASSATSGESKEQYF. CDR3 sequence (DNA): TGTGCCAGCAGCGCCACTAGCGGGGAGTCTAAGGAGCAGTACTTC.